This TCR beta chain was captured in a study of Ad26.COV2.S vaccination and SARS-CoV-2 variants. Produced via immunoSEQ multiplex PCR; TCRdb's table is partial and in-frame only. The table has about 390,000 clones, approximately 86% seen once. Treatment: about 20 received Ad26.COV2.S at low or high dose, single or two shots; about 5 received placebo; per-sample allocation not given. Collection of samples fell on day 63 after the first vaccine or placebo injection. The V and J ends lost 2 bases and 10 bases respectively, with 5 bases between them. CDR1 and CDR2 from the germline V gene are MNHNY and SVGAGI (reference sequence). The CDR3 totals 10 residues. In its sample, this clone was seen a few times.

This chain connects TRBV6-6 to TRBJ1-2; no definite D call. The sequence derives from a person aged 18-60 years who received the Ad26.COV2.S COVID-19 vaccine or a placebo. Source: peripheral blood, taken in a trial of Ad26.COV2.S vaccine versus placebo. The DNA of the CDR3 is TGTGCCAGCAGTTACCTCGTCTACACCTTC. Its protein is CASSYLVYTF.